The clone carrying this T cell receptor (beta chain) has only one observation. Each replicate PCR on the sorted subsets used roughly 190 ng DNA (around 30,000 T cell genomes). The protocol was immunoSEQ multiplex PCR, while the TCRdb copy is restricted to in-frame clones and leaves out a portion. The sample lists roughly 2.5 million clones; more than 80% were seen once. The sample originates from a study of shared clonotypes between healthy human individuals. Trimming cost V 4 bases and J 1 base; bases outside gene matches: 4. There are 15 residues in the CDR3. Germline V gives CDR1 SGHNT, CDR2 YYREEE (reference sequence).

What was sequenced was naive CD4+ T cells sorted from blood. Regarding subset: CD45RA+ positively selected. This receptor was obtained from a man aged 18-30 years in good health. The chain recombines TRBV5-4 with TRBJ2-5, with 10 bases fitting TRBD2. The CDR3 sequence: CASSPRLAGQETQYF. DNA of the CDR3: TGTGCCAGCAGCCCGCGACTAGCGGGCCAAGAGACCCAGTACTTC.